The 21 T cell receptor beta chains given below trace back to one sample, sequenced in a study of human T cells and chemical hapten exposure. TCRdb independently ran MiXCR on the RACE reads; one entry per CDR3 protein. The data contain 350,000 or so distinct CDR3 sequences, roughly 6.9% of them singletons. Time point defined: patch test 1, 2 weeks after DPC sensitization. Treatment specified: therapeutic diphenylcyclopropenone sensitization with weekly scalp DPC. Sequenced material: whole blood, taken in connection with sensitization to the hapten diphenylcyclopropenone (DPC). The receptors were sampled from a woman between 18 and 29 years old with alopecia areata. Some clones in this sample may be carry-over from other donors' samples.

V and J are TRBV6-2 or TRBV6-3 and TRBJ1-2; perhaps TRBD1 as D (5 bases). The CDR3 sequence is 13 residues long. Germline V CDR1 and CDR2: MNHEY, SVGEGT. V gave up 4 bases and J gave up 6 bases, with 12 bases separating them. The CDR3 spells CASSSRRADGYTF. DNA for the CDR3: TGTGCCAGCAGTTCGCGCAGGGCGGATGGCTACACCTTC.

This chain links TRBV18 with TRBJ2-5; no definite D call. Trimming removed 2 bases from V and 4 bases from J, with 5 bases in between. This CDR3 spans 12 amino acids. The V gene's germline CDR1 is KGHSH and CDR2 LQKENI. The CDR3 protein is CASSPYPETQYF. The CDR3 DNA reads TGTGCCAGCTCACCATATCCAGAGACCCAGTACTTC.

This clonotype came up a few times. The V and J genes are TRBV7-9 and TRBJ2-1; D gene unclear. The length of the CDR3 is 12 residues. Germline V gene lookup returns CDR1 SEHNR and CDR2 FQNEAQ (reference sequence). V dropped 5 bases and J dropped 12 bases, with 14 bases sitting between them. Here the CDR3 DNA reads TGTGCCAGCAGCGGCAGAGATCCTTGGCAGTTCTTC. This codes for CASSGRDPWQFF.

This clonotype occurred a few times. This chain joins TRBV27 and TRBJ2-7, with TRBD1 identical over 8 bases. Germline V gives CDR1 MNHEY, CDR2 SMNVEV (reference sequence). Trimming removed 2 bases from V and 1 base from J; junction bases left unmatched: 13. This CDR3 has 18 residues. The CDR3 nucleotides are TGTGCCAGCAGTTTAACCGGACAGGGCCTGAGTGAATCCTACGAGCAGTACTTC. It yields the protein CASSLTGQGLSESYEQYF.

The sample holds many counts of this clonotype. This sequence joins TRBV6-1 and TRBJ1-1; tentative D call: TRBD1 (6 bases). Per the germline V gene, CDR1 is MNHNS and CDR2 is SASEGT. V lost 7 bases to trimming and J lost 1 base, with 13 bases between them. This CDR3 spans 14 amino acids. CDR3 in amino acids: CASTAGDENTEAFF. The CDR3 coding sequence is TGTGCCAGCACCGCAGGGGACGAGAACACTGAAGCTTTCTTT.

Many counts were recorded for this clonotype. V is TRBV4-3 and J is TRBJ2-1; D ambiguous. The germline V gene has CDR1 LGHNA and CDR2 YSLEER. The CDR3 spans 15 residues. V lost 3 bases to trimming and J lost 10 bases, with 19 bases between them. CDR3 sequence: CASSQQVQWVREQFF. The CDR3 DNA is TGCGCCAGCAGCCAGCAGGTCCAATGGGTTCGGGAGCAGTTCTTC.

CDR3 sequence (DNA): TGCAGTGCTAGCGCCCCCCCGGGGCCGACCGCAGATACGCAGTATTTT. Amino acid sequence: CSASAPPGPTADTQYF. The rearrangement uses TRBV20-1 and TRBJ2-3, with D possibly called TRBD1 or TRBD2 (5 bases each). Trimming stripped 3 bases from V and 4 bases from J, with 20 bases between. Germline values: CDR1 DFQATT, CDR2 SNEGSKA (reference sequence). CDR3 length equals 16 residues.

Only a few counts were recorded for this clonotype. The rearrangement uses TRBV12-3 or TRBV12-4 and TRBJ1-5; a weak D match, TRBD1 (5 bases). The CDR3 loop spans 14 amino acids. With 0 bases removed from V and 7 bases from J, the gap between germline ends came to 10 bases. This CDR3 is CASSLAPGGQPQHF. CDR3 bases: TGTGCCAGCAGTTTAGCGCCCGGGGGACAGCCCCAGCATTTT.

The chain is built from TRBV3-1 and TRBJ2-2, with 8 positions matching TRBD2. The J segment lost 4 bases and the V segment lost 6 bases, leaving 4 bases of the junction unmatched. Germline assignment: CDR1 LGHDT and CDR2 YNNKEL (reference sequence). CDR3 length: 14 amino acids. The CDR3 is CASSAGGGTGELFF. The CDR3 nucleotides are TGTGCCAGCAGTGCCGGGGGGGGCACCGGGGAGCTGTTTTTT.

In its sample, this clonotype was seen many times. The chain links TRBV20-1 to TRBJ1-5, with 7 bases fitting TRBD1. The CDR3 length is 13 residues. V shed 7 bases, J shed 4 bases, and the junction held 7 bases outside the gene matches. CDR1 and CDR2 from the germline V gene are DFQATT and SNEGSKA (reference sequence). The CDR3 nucleotides read TGCAGTGTTGGACAGGCGGGGAATCAGCCCCAGCATTTT. This sequence encodes CSVGQAGNQPQHF.

The chain is built from TRBV2 and TRBJ1-5; 8 bases align to TRBD1. The V segment lost 6 bases and the J segment 4 bases; nucleotides outside the gene matches: 5. The length of the CDR3 is 14 residues. CDR1 and CDR2 from the germline V gene are SNHLY and FYNNEI. CDR3: CASSGGQGNQPQHF. The CDR3 DNA reads TGTGCCAGCAGCGGAGGACAGGGAAATCAGCCCCAGCATTTT.

The table lists this clonotype with a few counts. V and J are TRBV6-2 or TRBV6-3 and TRBJ1-5, with a possible D match to TRBD1 (5 bases). In germline, CDR1 is MNHEY, CDR2 SVGEGT. Deletions cut 6 bases from V and 6 bases from J, with 15 bases between. CDR3 length: 14 residues. The CDR3 loop is CASRFEGASQPQHF. CDR3 bases: TGTGCCAGCAGATTCGAAGGGGCAAGTCAGCCCCAGCATTTT.

The CDR3 DNA reads as TGTGCCAGCAGCCAAGTTCTTTCTAGCCCCACAGATACGCAGTATTTT. Its translation is CASSQVLSSPTDTQYF. The genes are TRBV14 and TRBJ2-3, with D perhaps TRBD2 (5 bases). Germline V gives CDR1 SGHDN, CDR2 FVKESK. The CDR3 has 16 residues. Trimming removed 1 base from V and 2 bases from J, with 13 bases in between.

This rearrangement joins TRBV7-9 to TRBJ1-6, with 8 bases aligning to TRBD1. Trimming removed 7 bases from V and 6 bases from J; junction bases left unmatched: 8. In germline, CDR1 is SEHNR, CDR2 FQNEAQ (reference sequence). This CDR3 has 15 amino acids. The CDR3 coding sequence is TGTGCCAGCACCCTGGACAGGGCCATTAATTCACCCCTCCACTTT. Translated: CASTLDRAINSPLHF.

This clonotype has at least ten counts. The chain carries TRBV7-9 and TRBJ1-6, with TRBD1 matching 9 bases. Trimming at V came to 11 bases and at J to 10 bases, leaving 9 bases not matched to a gene. The CDR3 sequence is 13 residues long. The germline gives CDR1 SEHNR, CDR2 FQNEAQ (reference sequence). The CDR3 loop reads CALGRTGDSPLHF. The CDR3 DNA follows: TGTGCCCTGGGGCGGACAGGGGACTCACCCCTCCACTTT.

A few counts support this clonotype. The CDR3 DNA reads as TGTGCCAGCTCACCAGAGGGTGAAGCTTTCTTT. This encodes CASSPEGEAFF. The chain has TRBV18 and TRBJ1-1; D remains unclear. Germline assignment: CDR1 KGHSH and CDR2 LQKENI. Deletions cut 2 bases from V and 7 bases from J, with 5 bases between. There are 11 residues in the CDR3.

This rearrangement joins TRBV29-1 to TRBJ2-7, with D possibly TRBD1 on 6 matching bases. The germline gives CDR1 SQVTM, CDR2 ANQGSEA. There are 15 residues in the CDR3. Deletions cut 2 bases from V and 0 bases from J, with 14 bases between. CDR3 nucleotide sequence: TGCAGCGTTGAATCAGGACAGATCAGCTCCTACGAGCAGTACTTC. Translated: CSVESGQISSYEQYF.

The chain joins TRBV4-2 to TRBJ2-2, with 8 nucleotides matching TRBD2. Germline V gene lookup returns CDR1 LGHNA and CDR2 YNFKEQ. This CDR3 is 16 amino acids long. Unmatched junction bases numbered 5, after V lost 1 base and J lost 4 bases. The CDR3 protein is CASSQGAREGTGELFF. The CDR3 bases are TGTGCCAGCAGCCAAGGAGCCCGGGAGGGCACCGGGGAGCTGTTTTTT.

The V and J genes are TRBV20-1 and TRBJ2-3; 10 nucleotides match TRBD1. The V gene end was trimmed by 0 bases and the J gene end by 5 bases; junction bases not matched to a gene: 8. Looked up from germline, CDR1 is DFQATT and CDR2 is SNEGSKA (reference sequence). The CDR3 runs to 16 residues. This CDR3 reads CSARDAGTGERDTQYF. The CDR3 region has the DNA TGCAGTGCTAGAGACGCCGGGACAGGGGAACGAGATACGCAGTATTTT.

The chain carries TRBV24-1 and TRBJ1-1; TRBD1 is a possible D gene (6 bases). Trimming took 2 bases from V and 5 from J, leaving 14 bases between them. The CDR3 is 15 amino acids. The V gene's germline CDR1 is KGHDR and CDR2 SFDVKD. CDR3 sequence: CATSDSRVGGTEAFF. CDR3 nucleotides: TGTGCCACCAGTGATTCCAGGGTAGGGGGGACTGAAGCTTTCTTT.

The V gene is TRBV29-1, the J gene TRBJ1-3, with D uncertain. Germline-derived CDR1 and CDR2 are SQVTM and ANQGSEA. This CDR3 is 13 amino acids long. Trimming cost V 5 bases and J 0 bases, with 8 bases left between them. As DNA, the CDR3 is TGCAGCGTTTCGGACCACTCTGGAAACACCATATATTTT. Translated: CSVSDHSGNTIYF.